Listed here are 22 T cell receptor beta chains from one sample, sequenced in a study of blood T cells in healthy people across ages. Alongside a J-beta primer mix, a sample-barcoded 5' primer served in a second PCR lasting about 7 to 11 cycles. TCRdb re-called the 5' RACE reads through MiXCR, storing one row per CDR3 protein. The sample lists fewer than 2 million distinct CDR3 sequences; about two fifths were seen once. Sample: blood. The receptors originated from a human donor in good health.

As regards this clonotype: At one boundary the junction diverges from the germline segment, which might be a read error. The chain recombines TRBV7-2 with TRBJ2-1; D unclear. The CDR3 contains 13 residues. Germline V gene lookup returns CDR1 SGHTA and CDR2 FQGNSA. CDR3 DNA sequence: TGTGCCGGCAGCTCTCGTGAGTTCCATGAGCAGTTCTTC. It translates to CAGSSREFHEQFF.

The DNA of the CDR3 is TGTGCCAGCAGTGAACCCTCGGGACAGTTTGGTGGCTACACCTTC. Translated, it gives CASSEPSGQFGGYTF. The rearrangement joins TRBV28 to TRBJ1-2, with TRBD1 matching over 7 bases. V lost 5 bases to trimming and J lost 7 bases; unmatched junction nucleotides: 13. Germline-derived CDR1 and CDR2 are MDHEN and SYDVKM. The CDR3 runs to 15 residues.

The chain links TRBV30 to TRBJ1-2; D gene unclear. This CDR3 is 15 amino acids long. Trimming pared 3 bases from V and 1 base from J, leaving 15 bases between. Germline lookup yields CDR1 GTSNPN and CDR2 SVGIG (reference sequence). The CDR3 loop reads CAWREGLSLNYGYTF. CDR3 nucleotide sequence: TGTGCCTGGAGGGAAGGCCTGTCACTTAACTATGGCTACACCTTC. Full variable domain (remainder filled in from reference TRBV30 and TRBJ1-2): SQTIHQWPATLVQPVGSPLSLECTVEGTSNPNLYWYRQAAGRGLQLLFYSVGIGQISSEVPQNLSASRPQDRQFILSSKKLLLSDSGFYLCAWREGLSLNYGYTFGSGTRLTVV.

The chain recombines TRBV10-3 with TRBJ1-2; no definite D call. The ends were cut back, 6 bases at V and 2 bases at J, with 10 bases in the middle. The germline CDR1 and CDR2 sequences are ENHRY and SYGVKD. This CDR3 comprises 13 residues. CDR3 protein: CAIRNGLNYGYTF. Here the CDR3 DNA reads TGTGCCATCAGAAACGGTTTAAACTATGGCTACACCTTC.

In this sample, this clonotype turned up a few times. The chain has TRBV20-1 and TRBJ2-7, with D perhaps TRBD2 (6 bases). The CDR3 totals 12 residues. Germline lookup yields CDR1 DFQATT and CDR2 SNEGSKA (reference sequence). V shed 0 bases and J shed 7 bases, with 10 bases lying between them. The chain's CDR3 is CSARDGAGEQYF. DNA of the CDR3: TGCAGTGCTAGAGATGGCGCGGGGGAGCAGTACTTC.

This clonotype was counted only a few times. V gene TRBV4-1 combines with J gene TRBJ2-6, with a tentative D call TRBD2 (5 bases). The CDR3 runs to 16 residues. V shed 4 bases and J shed 1 base, with 11 bases lying between them. The germline gives CDR1 MGHRA, CDR2 YSYEKL. The CDR3 protein is CASSPGLTSGANVLTF. The CDR3 DNA reads as TGCGCCAGCAGCCCAGGACTGACGTCTGGGGCCAACGTCCTGACTTTC.

The rearrangement uses TRBV7-9 and TRBJ2-1, with a possible D match to TRBD1 (6 bases). This CDR3 has 17 amino acids. V shed 4 bases and J shed 0 bases, with 16 bases lying between them. Germline CDR1 reads SEHNR; CDR2 reads FQNEAQ (reference sequence). CDR3 region: CASSSGVTGSSYNEQFF. DNA of the CDR3: TGTGCCAGCAGCTCAGGCGTTACAGGGAGCTCCTACAATGAGCAGTTCTTC.

This rearrangement joins TRBV28 to TRBJ2-3, with 13 bases identical to TRBD2. V shed 1 base, J shed 4 bases, and the junction held 8 bases outside the gene matches. The CDR3 sequence is 18 residues long. Germline CDR1 and CDR2: MDHEN and SYDVKM. This chain's CDR3 is CASSLFGTSGVQSDTQYF. CDR3 coding DNA: TGTGCCAGCAGTTTATTTGGGACTAGCGGGGTTCAGTCAGATACGCAGTATTTT.

The J gene is TRBJ2-3, the V gene TRBV7-3, with D uncertain. From germline, CDR1 is SGHTA and CDR2 FQGTGA. V was pared by 2 bases and J by 2 bases, with 14 bases between. This CDR3 spans 16 amino acids. CDR3 protein: CASSLGSSPPTDTQYF. The CDR3 DNA follows: TGTGCCAGCAGCTTAGGTTCAAGTCCCCCCACAGATACGCAGTATTTT.

This chain's CDR3 is CASTGQFNQPQHF. DNA for the CDR3: TGTGCCAGCACTGGACAGTTCAATCAGCCCCAGCATTTT. This rearrangement joins TRBV12-3 or TRBV12-4 to TRBJ1-5; D possibly corresponds to TRBD1 (6 bases). Trimming pared 7 bases from V and 3 bases from J, leaving 10 bases between. The CDR3 totals 13 residues.

The CDR3: CASSLGAGRAYEQYF. CDR3 nucleotides: TGTGCCAGCAGCTTGGGTGCAGGGCGGGCCTACGAGCAGTACTTC. The gene calls are TRBV7-2 and TRBJ2-7; either TRBD1 or TRBD2 may fit D (5 bases each). This CDR3 has 15 amino acids. Trimming left V 3 bases short and J 2 bases short, with 14 bases between. Germline V gene data show CDR1 as SGHTA and CDR2 as FQGNSA.

As regards this clonotype: A much larger clone lies a single base off, so this may be a read error. The rearrangement joins TRBV29-1 to TRBJ2-5, with D perhaps TRBD1 or TRBD2 (5 bases each). Looked up from germline, CDR1 is SQVTM and CDR2 is ANQGSEA. The CDR3 contains 12 residues. V was trimmed by 7 bases and J by 5 bases, leaving 14 bases between them. CDR3: CSGGGGTETQYF. In DNA form, the CDR3 reads TGCAGCGGTGGTGGGGGTACGGAGACCCAGTACTTC. Full variable domain (missing parts from reference TRBV29-1 and TRBJ2-5): SAVISQKPSRDICQRGTSLTIQCQVDSQVTMMFWYRQQPGQSLTLIATANQGSEATYESGFVIDKFPISRPNLTFSTLTVSNMSPEDSSIYLCSGGGGTETQYFGPGTRLLVL.

The chain recombines TRBV7-9 with TRBJ1-4, with a weak D call TRBD1 (5 bases). The V end was cut by 2 bases, the J end by 8 bases, with 6 bases between. Per the germline V gene, CDR1 is SEHNR and CDR2 is FQNEAQ (reference sequence). The CDR3 has 12 amino acids. As DNA, the CDR3 is TGTGCCAGCAGCTTATGGACAGAAAAACTGTTTTTT. It is translated as CASSLWTEKLFF. Combining the CDR3 with reference TRBV7-9 and TRBJ1-4 gives the whole variable domain DTGVSQNPRHKITKRGQNVTFRCDPISEHNRLYWYRQTLGQGPEFLTYFQNEAQLEKSRLLSDRFSAERPKGSFSTLEIQRTEQGDSAMYLCASSLWTEKLFFGSGTQLSVL.

The chain has TRBV7-6 and TRBJ2-1; 14 nucleotides line up with TRBD2. CDR3 length equals 16 residues. Germline CDR1 is SGHVS and CDR2 is FNYEAQ. Trimming cost V 5 bases and J 2 bases; bases outside gene matches: 2. The CDR3: CASSKTSGGAYNEQFF. CDR3 DNA sequence: TGTGCCAGCAGCAAGACTAGCGGGGGGGCCTACAATGAGCAGTTCTTC.

V is TRBV11-3 and J is TRBJ2-1, with unresolved D. CDR1 and CDR2 (germline): SGHNT, YENEEA. The CDR3 is 15 residues long. V was cut by 2 bases and J by 7 bases, with 15 bases left in between. The CDR3 reads CASSLTTWVRNEQFF. The CDR3 nucleotides are TGTGCCAGCAGCTTAACGACTTGGGTCAGGAATGAGCAGTTCTTC.

The CDR3 protein is CASSYAGQALANYGYTF. CDR3 sequence (DNA): TGCGCCAGCAGCTACGCCGGACAGGCCTTAGCTAACTATGGCTACACCTTC. This chain links TRBV5-1 with TRBJ1-2, with TRBD1 identical over 7 bases. Germline trimming cut 3 bases from V and 0 bases from J; bases unmatched to any gene: 11. The CDR3 covers 17 residues. Germline V gene data show CDR1 as SGHRS and CDR2 as YFSETQ.

This chain joins TRBV4-2 and TRBJ2-4, with D uncertain. The J call could be wrong; TRBJ2-5 is a better fit for the DNA end. The germline V gene encodes CDR1 LGHNA and CDR2 YNFKEQ. The CDR3 consists of 16 residues. CDR3: CASSQGTSRLGETQYF. CDR3 in DNA: TGTGCCAGCAGCCAAGGAACCTCGAGACTTGGAGAGACCCAGTACTTC.

The V gene is TRBV20-1, the J gene TRBJ2-1, with 8 bases lining up with TRBD1. CDR3 length equals 11 residues. The germline V gene encodes CDR1 DFQATT and CDR2 SNEGSKA (reference sequence). The V gene end was trimmed by 6 bases and the J gene end by 10 bases; junction bases not matched to a gene: 5. CDR3 region: CSAPGTGEQFF. The DNA for the CDR3 is TGCAGTGCCCCTGGGACAGGAGAGCAGTTCTTC.

In this sample, this clonotype turned up a few times. The rearrangement links TRBV7-9 to TRBJ2-5; D may be TRBD1 or TRBD2 (5 bases each). Trimming cost V 7 bases and J 0 bases, with 9 bases left between them. The CDR3 covers 13 residues. Germline-derived CDR1 and CDR2 are SEHNR and FQNEAQ (reference sequence). In DNA, the CDR3 is TGTGCCAGCAAAGAGGGGAACCAAGAGACCCAGTACTTC. Protein: CASKEGNQETQYF.

A few counts support this clonotype. DNA of the CDR3: TGTGCCAGCAACTTGGACAGGGCGAATGAGCAGTTCTTC. Protein product: CASNLDRANEQFF. The rearrangement joins TRBV7-9 to TRBJ2-1; 8 bases are shared with TRBD1. Losses at the gene ends were 7 bases for V and 7 bases for J; bases not matched to a gene: 6. The CDR3 runs 13 residues. Germline V lookup: CDR1 SEHNR, CDR2 FQNEAQ (reference sequence).

This clonotype was seen a handful of times. The chain has TRBV29-1 and TRBJ2-3; TRBD2 agrees at 9 bases. The CDR3 runs 14 residues. The junction had 6 bases not matched to a gene; V was cut back by 7 bases and J by 1 base. Germline V lookup: CDR1 SQVTM, CDR2 ANQGSEA. The DNA of the CDR3 is TGCAGCGCCGGGGCTAGCGGGGGCACAGATACGCAGTATTTT. Translation: CSAGASGGTDTQYF.

CDR3 protein: CASSLTGTVDIQYF. The CDR3 DNA reads as TGTGCCAGCAGCCTGACCGGGACAGTAGACATTCAGTACTTC. This chain links TRBV6-6 with TRBJ2-4; TRBD1 agrees at 7 bases. The V and J ends lost 6 bases and 8 bases, in that order; junction bases with no gene match: 10. Germline CDR1 is MNHNY and CDR2 is SVGAGI (reference sequence). This CDR3 is built from 14 residues.